A selection of T cell receptor beta chains follows, all from one sample in a study of somatic mutations in cytotoxic T cells in rheumatoid arthritis. TCRdb's table, derived via immunoSEQ multiplex PCR, lists solely in-frame clones and lacks some. The sample records about 7,000 clones, over 70% being singletons. The specimen was CD8+ T cells sorted from blood. Source of these receptors: an adult with rheumatoid arthritis. The CDR3 runs from the conserved cysteine through the conserved F or W.

12	TRBV6-5	CASSVSETEAFF
13	TRBV19	CASSIGGGYEQYF
12	TRBV6-6	CASSSKGNEQFF
14	TRBV7-9	CASSLGLGPDTQYF
14	TRBV13	CASSSRTGGDEQYF
15	TRBV7-9	CASSSTRRGSNGYTF
14	TRBV5-1	CASSLDINSYEQYF
17	TRBV9	CASSALSSVTPNYGYTF
16	TRBV19	CASSLASGVYTGELFF
16	TRBV7-2	CASSLDSGGLQETQYF
16	TRBV19	CASTLGQGNSNQPQHF
13	TRBV5-1	CASSSRDTGELFF
15	TRBV19	CASRPTEGMNTEAFF
18	TRBV12-2	CASRRPGGQSLPNYGYTF
12	TRBV6-5	CASSHAGNTIYF
15	TRBV7-2	CASSLVPNSNQPQHF
14	TRBV7-2	CASSLASAKNIQYF
13	TRBV30	CAAASGGTGELFF
16	TRBV15	CATSRDQGAISGELFF
15	TRBV6-1	CASQGQDDFTGELFF
14	TRBV30	CALRPDFNTGELFF
12	TRBV2	CASSDPTREAFF
14	TRBV6-6	CASSYGGQLSGYTF
16	TRBV15	CATSSPKDSRYYEQYF
14	TRBV29-1	CSAQGQQFNYGYTF